This T cell receptor beta chain stems from a study of blood T cell repertoires in COVID-19. Study-level information: Sites in the United States, Italy and Spain provided acute and convalescent COVID-19 samples. From T cells, B-cell-depleted T cells, or PBMCs came the material, which was cDNA or gDNA.

In the source study's methods: Scientists estimated how many nucleated cells there were by amplifying reference gene primers. Here immunoSEQ multiplex PCR was the method, and the copy in TCRdb shows in-frame clones only, minus some. The V and J calls and clone size were taken over from that table, and D and trimming were inferred from the DNA. This table has hundreds of thousands of clones, under 95% appearing once. This clone was observed a single time. The sample comprised peripheral blood. The receptor comes from a woman under 30 who had recovered from COVID-19.

Here the CDR3 reads CSVEPSGRAGNEQFF. The CDR3 DNA sequence: TGCAGCGTTGAGCCAAGCGGGAGGGCCGGAAATGAGCAGTTCTTC. The J gene is TRBJ2-1, the V gene TRBV29-1; 10 nucleotides line up with TRBD2. This CDR3 spans 15 amino acids. Germline CDR1 is SQVTM and CDR2 is ANQGSEA. J was trimmed by 7 bases and V by 3 bases; bases with no gene match: 9.